This T cell receptor beta chain derives from a study of blood T cells in healthy people across ages (dated by TCRdb to between 2015 and 2016). Notes on the research overall: In model experiments, roughly one uniquely barcoded TCR beta cDNA molecule per two T cells was captured by template switching. Using deep sequencing normalized with unique cDNA molecular identifiers, the study measured how TCR beta repertoire diversity changes with age. The donors were divided into four age groups: young (average around 16 years), middle-aged (approximately 42), aged (about 62) and long-lived (approximately 74). Donors of different ages were randomly distributed across sequencing lanes to avoid experimental bias. The study analyzed two additional independent replicas of 1 million unique cDNA reads from the same blood draw for two donors, one aged 18 to 30 and one aged 80 or older.

Donors were roughly 40 systemically healthy Caucasian individuals from Russia aged roughly 6 to 95 years. Ten milliliters of peripheral blood were drawn from each donor into EDTA-treated Vacutainer tubes. Ficoll-Paque density-gradient centrifugation was used to isolate PBMCs, with at least 7 million obtained per sample. Trizol reagent was used to extract total RNA from PBMCs, with at least 5.5 micrograms per sample. For every donor, flow cytometry on a PBMC aliquot measured the percentage of naive CD45RAhigh/CD27high T cells. Comment on this clonotype: The antigen it recognizes is unknown. A junction boundary mismatches the germline segment, possibly from a read error.

Libraries were constructed by 5' RACE. Sequencing took place on an Illumina HiSeq 2500. The second PCR ran for roughly 7 to 12 cycles and used a J-beta primer mix along with a sample-barcoded 5' primer. A template-switch 5' adaptor carrying 12 random nucleotides introduced a unique molecular identifier onto each TCR beta cDNA molecule. Each sample yielded at least 3 million CDR3-containing paired-end reads. First-strand cDNA synthesis was performed from all RNA using the Mint cDNA synthesis kit, with priming by a TRBC-specific oligonucleotide. Following uracil-DNA glycosylase treatment, all cDNA underwent a first 18-cycle PCR with the universal primers M1SS and BC2_uni_R. The original methods were these. Normalization of each sample was performed by random selection of 1 million high-quality reads, each carrying a distinct molecular identifier. Instead of being binned into consensus sequences, reads that shared molecular identifiers were thrown out. MiTCR, run with a Q25 quality threshold and the strictest error-elimination algorithm, handled CDR3 identification, clonotype clustering and error correction. A nonparametric unseen species model with Euler transformation was used to estimate a lower bound on total TCR beta diversity. TCRdb itself trimmed the public reads at Q25 with fastp, ran MiXCR and retained productive beta chains. Every distinct CDR3 protein forms one entry, paired with its most common genes and DNA. The authors' filters were not applied to this entry. In this sample the table shows roughly 1.6 million distinct CDR3 sequences, about 35% of which occur a single time. The ten most abundant clones make up roughly 10% of the sample.

On the study overall, not on this receptor specifically: Estimates of total diversity based on one million sequenced T cells were considered lower bounds and underestimates. The long-lived group showed more naive CD4+ T cells, fewer expanded clones and increased TCR diversity than the aged group, suggesting age selection. As age increased, observed TCR beta diversity per million T cells dropped in a roughly linear way, and a significant reduction was already evident by age around 41. Conclusive comparison of naive and antigen-experienced compartments was prevented by the profiling of bulk unsorted PBMCs. Because the CMV infection status of the donors was unknown, age-related changes in expanded clonotypes may potentially have been confounded. The percentage of naive T cells measured by flow cytometry correlated strongly with observed TCR beta diversity.

Sequencing used blood. This receptor was obtained from a woman younger than 45 in good health.

The CDR3 region reads CAGSRAGDSYEQYF. The bases read TGCGCCGGCAGCAGGGCAGGGGACTCCTACGAGCAGTACTTC. The receptor chain draws on TRBV5-1 and TRBJ2-7; 6 matching bases give a weak D call of TRBD1. Counted from cysteine to phenylalanine, this CDR3 has 14 amino acids. Only the CDR3 part of the read is kept: 42 bases, read in frame from the first base. Sequences SGHRS (CDR1) and YFSETQ (CDR2) are obtained from the germline V gene.